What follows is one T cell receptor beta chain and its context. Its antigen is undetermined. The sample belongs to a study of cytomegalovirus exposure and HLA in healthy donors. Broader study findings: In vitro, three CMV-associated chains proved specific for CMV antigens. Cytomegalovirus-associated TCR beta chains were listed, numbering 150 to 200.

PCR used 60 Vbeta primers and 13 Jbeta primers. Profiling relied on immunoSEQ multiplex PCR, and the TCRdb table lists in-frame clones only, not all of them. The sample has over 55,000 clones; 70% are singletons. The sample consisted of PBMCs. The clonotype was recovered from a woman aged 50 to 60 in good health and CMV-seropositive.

CDR3 residues: CSSGREGTQYF. In DNA, the CDR3 is TGTTCCTCCGGGCGGGAGGGGACCCAGTACTTC. The V and J genes are TRBV7-9 and TRBJ2-5; 9 nucleotides match TRBD2. The CDR3 loop spans 11 amino acids. Looked up from germline, CDR1 is SEHNR and CDR2 is FQNEAQ (reference sequence).